This TCR beta chain was profiled in a study of blood T cell repertoires in COVID-19. Whole-study context: Acute and convalescent COVID-19 samples came from the United States, Italy and Spain. In each case, the material was cDNA or gDNA derived from T cells, B-cell-depleted T cells, or PBMCs.

As handled by the study authors: Counts of nucleated cells, estimated from reference gene primer amplification, were obtained. Assay used: immunoSEQ multiplex PCR; TCRdb lists only in-frame clones, some missing. The V and J calls and clone size are taken from that table; D and trimming were inferred from the DNA. The sample records fewer than 110,000 clones, approximately 84% being singletons. This CDR3 contains 12 residues. The rearrangement joins TRBV21-1 to TRBJ2-7; the table assigns TRBD1, which was not confirmed against the DNA. TRBV21-1 is labeled a pseudogene. Material: peripheral blood. The receptor was isolated from a human donor in a cohort sampled during active or convalescent COVID-19. The CDR3 sequence is CASSKKGCEQYF. CDR3 DNA: TGTGCCAGCAGCAAAAAGGGGTGCGAGCAGTACTTC.